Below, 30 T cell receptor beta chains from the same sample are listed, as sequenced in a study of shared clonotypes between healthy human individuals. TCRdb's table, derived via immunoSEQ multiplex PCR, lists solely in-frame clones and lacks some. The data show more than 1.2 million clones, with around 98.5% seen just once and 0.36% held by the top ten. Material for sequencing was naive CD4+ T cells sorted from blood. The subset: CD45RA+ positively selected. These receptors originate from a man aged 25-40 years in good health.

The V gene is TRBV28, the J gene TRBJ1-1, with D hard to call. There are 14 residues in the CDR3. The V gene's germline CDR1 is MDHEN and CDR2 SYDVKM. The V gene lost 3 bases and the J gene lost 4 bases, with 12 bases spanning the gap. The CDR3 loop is CASSFSNPGTEAFF. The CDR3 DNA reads TGTGCCAGCAGTTTCTCAAACCCGGGCACTGAAGCTTTCTTT. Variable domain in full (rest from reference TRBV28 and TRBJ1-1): DVKVTQSSRYLVKRTGEKVFLECVQDMDHENMFWYRQDPGLGLRLIYFSYDVKMKEKGDIPEGYSVSREKKERFSLILESASTNQTSMYLCASSFSNPGTEAFFGQGTRLTVV.

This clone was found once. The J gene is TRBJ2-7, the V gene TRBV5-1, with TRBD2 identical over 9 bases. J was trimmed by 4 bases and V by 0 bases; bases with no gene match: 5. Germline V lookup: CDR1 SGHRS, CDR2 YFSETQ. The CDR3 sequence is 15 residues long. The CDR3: CASSLASGTFYEQYF. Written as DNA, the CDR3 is TGCGCCAGCAGCTTGGCTAGCGGGACCTTTTACGAGCAGTACTTC.

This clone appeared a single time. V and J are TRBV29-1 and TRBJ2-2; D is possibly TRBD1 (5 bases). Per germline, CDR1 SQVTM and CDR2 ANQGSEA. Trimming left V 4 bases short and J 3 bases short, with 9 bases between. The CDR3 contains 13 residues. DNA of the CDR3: TGCAGCGTTGGGGGCCGGTACACCGGGGAGCTGTTTTTT. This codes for CSVGGRYTGELFF.

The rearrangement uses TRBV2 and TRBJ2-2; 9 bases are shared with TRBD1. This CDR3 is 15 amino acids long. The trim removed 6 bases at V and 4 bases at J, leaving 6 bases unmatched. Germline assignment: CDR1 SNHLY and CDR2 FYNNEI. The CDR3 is CASRGTGTLTGELFF. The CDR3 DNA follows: TGTGCCAGCAGGGGGACAGGGACTCTCACCGGGGAGCTGTTTTTT.

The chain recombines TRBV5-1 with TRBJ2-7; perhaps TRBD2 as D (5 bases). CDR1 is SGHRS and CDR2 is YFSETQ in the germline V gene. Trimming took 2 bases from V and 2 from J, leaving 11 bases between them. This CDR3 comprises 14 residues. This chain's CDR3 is CASSFSDGTYEQYF. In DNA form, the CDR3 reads TGCGCCAGCAGCTTCTCCGACGGGACCTACGAGCAGTACTTC.

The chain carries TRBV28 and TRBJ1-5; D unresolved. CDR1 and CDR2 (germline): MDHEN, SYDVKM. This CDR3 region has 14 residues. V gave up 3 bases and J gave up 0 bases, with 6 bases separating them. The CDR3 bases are TGTGCCAGCAGTTTGGCCCCTAGCAATCAGCCCCAGCATTTT. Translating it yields CASSLAPSNQPQHF. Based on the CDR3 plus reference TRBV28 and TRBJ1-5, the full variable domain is DVKVTQSSRYLVKRTGEKVFLECVQDMDHENMFWYRQDPGLGLRLIYFSYDVKMKEKGDIPEGYSVSREKKERFSLILESASTNQTSMYLCASSLAPSNQPQHFGDGTRLSIL.

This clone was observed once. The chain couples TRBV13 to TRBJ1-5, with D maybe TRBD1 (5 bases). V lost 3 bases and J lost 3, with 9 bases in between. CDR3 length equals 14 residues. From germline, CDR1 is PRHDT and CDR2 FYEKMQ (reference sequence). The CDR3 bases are TGTGCCAGCAGCTTGGGGGTTGTCAATCAGCCCCAGCATTTT. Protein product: CASSLGVVNQPQHF.

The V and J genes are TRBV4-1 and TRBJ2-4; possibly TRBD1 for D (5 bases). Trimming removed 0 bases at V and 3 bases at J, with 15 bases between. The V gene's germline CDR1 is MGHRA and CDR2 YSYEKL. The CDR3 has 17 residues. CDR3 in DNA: TGCGCCAGCAGCCAAGACCGAGCAGGGTTAGGCAAAAACATTCAGTACTTC. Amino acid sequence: CASSQDRAGLGKNIQYF.

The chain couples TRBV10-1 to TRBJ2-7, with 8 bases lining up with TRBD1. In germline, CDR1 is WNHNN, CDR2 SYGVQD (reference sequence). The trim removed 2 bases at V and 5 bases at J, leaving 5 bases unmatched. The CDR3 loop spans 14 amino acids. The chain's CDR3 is CASSEVGQVDEQYF. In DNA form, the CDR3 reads TGCGCCAGCAGTGAGGTGGGACAGGTCGACGAGCAGTACTTC.

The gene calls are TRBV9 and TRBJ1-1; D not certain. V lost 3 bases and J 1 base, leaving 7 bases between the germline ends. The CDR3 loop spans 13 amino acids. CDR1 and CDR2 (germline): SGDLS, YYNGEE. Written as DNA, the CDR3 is TGTGCCAGCAGCGACGTCGGGAACACTGAAGCTTTCTTT. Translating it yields CASSDVGNTEAFF.

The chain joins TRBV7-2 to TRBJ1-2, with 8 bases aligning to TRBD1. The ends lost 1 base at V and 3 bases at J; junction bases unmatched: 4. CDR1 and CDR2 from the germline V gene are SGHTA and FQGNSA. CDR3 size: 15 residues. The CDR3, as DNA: TGTGCCAGCAGCTTAGGGACAGGGTCGTACTATGGCTACACCTTC. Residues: CASSLGTGSYYGYTF.

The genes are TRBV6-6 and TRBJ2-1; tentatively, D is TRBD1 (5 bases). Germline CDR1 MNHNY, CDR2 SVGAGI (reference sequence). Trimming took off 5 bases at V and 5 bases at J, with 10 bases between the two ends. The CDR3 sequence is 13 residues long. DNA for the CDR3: TGTGCCAGCAGTGACGGACACAACAATGAGCAGTTCTTC. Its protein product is CASSDGHNNEQFF.

This CDR3 is CASGADGLYEQYF. CDR3 bases: TGTGCCAGCGGTGCGGACGGCCTCTACGAGCAGTACTTC. The gene calls are TRBV2 and TRBJ2-7; D uncertain. This CDR3 is built from 13 residues. Germline V gene data show CDR1 as SNHLY and CDR2 as FYNNEI. V was cut by 8 bases and J by 3 bases, with 14 bases left in between.

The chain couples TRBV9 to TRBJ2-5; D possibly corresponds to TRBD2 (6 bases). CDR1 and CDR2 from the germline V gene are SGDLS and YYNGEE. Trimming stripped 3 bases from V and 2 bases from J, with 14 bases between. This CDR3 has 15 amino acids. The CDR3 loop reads CASSDGGITQETQYF. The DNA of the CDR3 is TGTGCCAGCAGCGACGGGGGAATAACTCAAGAGACCCAGTACTTC. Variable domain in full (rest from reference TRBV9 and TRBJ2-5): DSGVTQTPKHLITATGQRVTLRCSPRSGDLSVYWYQQSLDQGLQFLIQYYNGEERAKGNILERFSAQQFPDLHSELNLSSLELGDSALYFCASSDGGITQETQYFGPGTRLLVL.

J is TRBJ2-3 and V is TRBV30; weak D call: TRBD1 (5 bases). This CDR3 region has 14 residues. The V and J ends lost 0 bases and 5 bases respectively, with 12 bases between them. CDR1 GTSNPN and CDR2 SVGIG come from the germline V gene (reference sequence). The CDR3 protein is CAWSVDSPGDTQYF. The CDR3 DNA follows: TGTGCCTGGAGTGTAGACAGTCCAGGAGATACGCAGTATTTT.

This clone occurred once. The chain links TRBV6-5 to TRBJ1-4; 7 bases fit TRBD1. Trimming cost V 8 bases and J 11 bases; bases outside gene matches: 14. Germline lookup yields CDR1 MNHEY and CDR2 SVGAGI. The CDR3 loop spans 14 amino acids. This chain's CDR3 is CASGQTGQVGKLFF. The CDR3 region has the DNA TGTGCCAGCGGGCAGACAGGACAGGTCGGGAAACTGTTTTTT.

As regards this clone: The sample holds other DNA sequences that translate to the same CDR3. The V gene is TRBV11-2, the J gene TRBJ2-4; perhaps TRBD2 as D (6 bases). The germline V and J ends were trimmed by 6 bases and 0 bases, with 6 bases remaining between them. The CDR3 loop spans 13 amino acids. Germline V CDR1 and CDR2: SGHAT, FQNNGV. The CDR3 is CASRGLAKNIQYF. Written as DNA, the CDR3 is TGTGCCAGCAGGGGACTAGCCAAAAACATTCAGTACTTC.

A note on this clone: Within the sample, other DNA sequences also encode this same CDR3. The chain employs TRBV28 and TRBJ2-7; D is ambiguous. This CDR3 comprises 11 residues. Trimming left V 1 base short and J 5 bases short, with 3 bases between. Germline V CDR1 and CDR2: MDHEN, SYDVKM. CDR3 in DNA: TGTGCCAGCAGTTTATTGAACGAGCAGTACTTC. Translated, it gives CASSLLNEQYF. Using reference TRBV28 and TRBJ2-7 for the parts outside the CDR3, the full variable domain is DVKVTQSSRYLVKRTGEKVFLECVQDMDHENMFWYRQDPGLGLRLIYFSYDVKMKEKGDIPEGYSVSREKKERFSLILESASTNQTSMYLCASSLLNEQYFGPGTRLTVT.

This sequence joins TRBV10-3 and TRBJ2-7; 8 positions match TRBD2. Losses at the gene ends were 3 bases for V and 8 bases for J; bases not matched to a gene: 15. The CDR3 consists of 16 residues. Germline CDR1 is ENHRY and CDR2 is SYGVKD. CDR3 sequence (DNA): TGTGCCATCAGTGAAGCCCCCGGGACTAGAGGGCCCCAGCAGTACTTC. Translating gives CAISEAPGTRGPQQYF.

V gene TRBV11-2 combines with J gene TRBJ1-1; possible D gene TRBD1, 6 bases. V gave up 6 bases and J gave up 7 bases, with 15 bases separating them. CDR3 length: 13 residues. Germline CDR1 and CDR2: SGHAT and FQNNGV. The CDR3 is CASSDRRGFEAFF. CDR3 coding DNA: TGTGCCAGCAGTGACAGGAGGGGGTTTGAAGCTTTCTTT.

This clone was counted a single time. The CDR3 loop is CASSKGQIENTGELFF. CDR3 bases: TGCGCCAGCAGTAAGGGGCAGATAGAGAACACCGGGGAGCTGTTTTTT. V usage is TRBV5-1 and J usage is TRBJ2-2; perhaps TRBD1 as D (5 bases). Looked up from germline, CDR1 is SGHRS and CDR2 is YFSETQ. The ends were cut back, 5 bases at V and 1 base at J, with 15 bases in the middle. The CDR3 is made up of 16 amino acids. The variable domain in full, with the rest retrieved from reference TRBV5-1 and TRBJ2-2, is KAGVTQTPRYLIKTRGQQVTLSCSPISGHRSVSWYQQTPGQGLQFLFEYFSETQRNKGNFPGRFSGRQFSNSRSEMNVSTLELGDSALYLCASSKGQIENTGELFFGEGSRLTVL.

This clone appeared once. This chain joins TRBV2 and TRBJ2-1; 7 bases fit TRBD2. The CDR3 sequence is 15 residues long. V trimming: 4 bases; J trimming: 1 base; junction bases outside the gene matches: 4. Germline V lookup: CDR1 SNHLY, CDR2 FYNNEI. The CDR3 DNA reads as TGTGCCAGCAGTGGGGGAGGGAAGTCCTACAATGAGCAGTTCTTC. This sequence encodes CASSGGGKSYNEQFF.

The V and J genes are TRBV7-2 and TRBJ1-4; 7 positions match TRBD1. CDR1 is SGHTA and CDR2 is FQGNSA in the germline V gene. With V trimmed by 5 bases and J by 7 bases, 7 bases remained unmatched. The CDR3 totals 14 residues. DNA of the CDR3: TGTGCCAGCAGCGCCAGGGGGTCGGGTGAAAAACTGTTTTTT. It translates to CASSARGSGEKLFF.

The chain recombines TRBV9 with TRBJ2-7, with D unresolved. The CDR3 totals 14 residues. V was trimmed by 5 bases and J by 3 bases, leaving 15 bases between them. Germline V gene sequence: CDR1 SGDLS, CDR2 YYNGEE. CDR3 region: CASRVRARFYEQYF. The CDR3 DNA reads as TGTGCCAGCAGGGTCCGGGCTAGGTTCTACGAGCAGTACTTC.

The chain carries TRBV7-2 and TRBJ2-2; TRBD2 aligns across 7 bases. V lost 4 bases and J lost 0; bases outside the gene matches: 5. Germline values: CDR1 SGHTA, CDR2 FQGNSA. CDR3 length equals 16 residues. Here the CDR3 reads CASSYILASNTGELFF. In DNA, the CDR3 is TGTGCCAGCAGCTACATACTAGCGTCGAACACCGGGGAGCTGTTTTTT.

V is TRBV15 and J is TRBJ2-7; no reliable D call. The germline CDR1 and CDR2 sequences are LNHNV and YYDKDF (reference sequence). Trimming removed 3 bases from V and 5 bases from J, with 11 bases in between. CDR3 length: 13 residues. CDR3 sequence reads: CATSRTETDEQYF. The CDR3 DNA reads TGTGCCACCAGCAGGACCGAAACGGACGAGCAGTACTTC.

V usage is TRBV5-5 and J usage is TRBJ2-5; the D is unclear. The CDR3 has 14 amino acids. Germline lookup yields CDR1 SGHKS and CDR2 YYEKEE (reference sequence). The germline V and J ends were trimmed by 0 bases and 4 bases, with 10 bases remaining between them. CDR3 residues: CASSLDGSGETQYF. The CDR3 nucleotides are TGTGCCAGCAGCTTGGACGGGTCGGGAGAGACCCAGTACTTC.

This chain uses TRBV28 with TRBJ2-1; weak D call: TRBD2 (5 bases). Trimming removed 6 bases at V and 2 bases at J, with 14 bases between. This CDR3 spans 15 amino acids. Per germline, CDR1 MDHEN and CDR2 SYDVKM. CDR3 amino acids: CASSTFGETYNEQFF. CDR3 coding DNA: TGTGCCAGCAGCACTTTCGGGGAAACCTACAATGAGCAGTTCTTC.

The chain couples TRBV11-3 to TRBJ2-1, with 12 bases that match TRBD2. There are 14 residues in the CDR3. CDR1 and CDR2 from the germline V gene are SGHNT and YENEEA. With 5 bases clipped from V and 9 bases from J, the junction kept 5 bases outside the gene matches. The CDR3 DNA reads TGTGCCAGCAGCCTAGCGGGAGGGATGGGTGAGCAGTTCTTC. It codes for CASSLAGGMGEQFF.

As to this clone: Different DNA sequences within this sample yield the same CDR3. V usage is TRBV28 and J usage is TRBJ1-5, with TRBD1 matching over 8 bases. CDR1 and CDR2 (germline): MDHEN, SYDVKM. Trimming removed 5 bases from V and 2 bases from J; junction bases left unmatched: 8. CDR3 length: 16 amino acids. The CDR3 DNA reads TGTGCCAGCAGTCTAAGACAGGGGTTGGGCAATCAGCCCCAGCATTTT. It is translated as CASSLRQGLGNQPQHF.